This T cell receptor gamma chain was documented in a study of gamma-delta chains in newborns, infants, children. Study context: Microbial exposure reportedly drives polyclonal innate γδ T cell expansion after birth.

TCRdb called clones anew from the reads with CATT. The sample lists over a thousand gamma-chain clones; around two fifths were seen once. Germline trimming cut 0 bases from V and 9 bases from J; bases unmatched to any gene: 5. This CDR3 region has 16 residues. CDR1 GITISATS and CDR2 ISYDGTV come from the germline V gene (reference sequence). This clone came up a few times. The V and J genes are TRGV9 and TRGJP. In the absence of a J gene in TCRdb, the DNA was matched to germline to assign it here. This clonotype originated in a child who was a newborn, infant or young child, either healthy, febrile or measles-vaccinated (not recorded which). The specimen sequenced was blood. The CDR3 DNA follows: TGTGCCTTGTGGGAGGTGCAAACGTTGGGCAAAAAAATCAAGGTATTT. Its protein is CALWEVQTLGKKIKVF.